One sample yielded the 3 T cell receptor beta chains listed below, sequenced in a study of CD8 T cells in Susac syndrome. It was with random hexamers that about 0.45 to 1 ug RNA was reverse transcribed. MiXCR, run by TCRdb on the immunoSEQ multiplex PCR reads, gives a single entry per CDR3 protein. The sample contains about 240,000 distinct CDR3 sequences, about 95% of which appear only once. The source material was CD4+ T cells from PBMCs. The receptors come from a human donor with Susac syndrome.

This chain connects TRBV4-2 to TRBJ2-3; possibly TRBD2 for D (5 bases). CDR1 and CDR2 from the germline V gene are LGHNA and YNFKEQ. V was pared by 5 bases and J by 4 bases, with 13 bases between. The CDR3 consists of 14 residues. The CDR3 DNA is TGTGCCAGCAGCTGGGGTCTAGCAGCAGATACGCAGTATTTT. It codes for CASSWGLAADTQYF.

J is TRBJ1-2 and V is TRBV2, with D possibly being TRBD1 (5 bases). There are 11 residues in the CDR3. Looked up from germline, CDR1 is SNHLY and CDR2 is FYNNEI. V was shortened by 8 bases and J by 7 bases, with 11 bases between the two germline ends. This CDR3 reads CASWGRSGYTF. Here the CDR3 DNA reads TGTGCCAGCTGGGGGAGGTCTGGCTACACCTTC.

This chain joins TRBV4-2 and TRBJ2-2, with TRBD2 matching over 10 bases. The V gene's germline CDR1 is LGHNA and CDR2 YNFKEQ. Germline trimming cut 2 bases from V and 7 bases from J; bases unmatched to any gene: 10. The CDR3 consists of 17 residues. The CDR3 protein is CASSQSELAGSGGELFF. CDR3 sequence (DNA): TGTGCCAGCAGCCAAAGCGAACTAGCGGGATCAGGCGGGGAGCTGTTTTTT.